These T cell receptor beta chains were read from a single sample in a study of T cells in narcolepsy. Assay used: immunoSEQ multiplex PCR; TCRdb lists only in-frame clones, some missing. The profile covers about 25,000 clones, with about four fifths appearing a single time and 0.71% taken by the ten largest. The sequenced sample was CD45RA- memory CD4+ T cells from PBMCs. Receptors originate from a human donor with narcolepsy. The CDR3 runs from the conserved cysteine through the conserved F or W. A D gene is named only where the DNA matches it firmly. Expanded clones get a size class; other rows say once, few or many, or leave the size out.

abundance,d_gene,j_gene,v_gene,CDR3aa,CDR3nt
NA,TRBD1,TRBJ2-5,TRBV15,CATSRDGTGQGLQETQYF,TGTGCCACCAGCAGAGATGGAACGGGACAGGGGCTCCAAGAGACCCAGTACTTC
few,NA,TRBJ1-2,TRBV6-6,CASSPRGGDYGYTF,TGTGCCAGCAGTCCCCGCGGGGGGGACTATGGCTACACCTTC
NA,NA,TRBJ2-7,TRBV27,CASSLLSSYEQYF,TGTGCCAGCAGTCTCCTTAGCTCCTACGAGCAGTACTTC
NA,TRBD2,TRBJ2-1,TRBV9,CASSVTGGHSNNEQFF,TGTGCCAGCAGCGTAACGGGGGGGCATAGCAACAATGAGCAGTTCTTC
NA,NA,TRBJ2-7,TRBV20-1,CSARALGEQYF,TGCAGTGCCCGCGCACTGGGGGAGCAGTACTTC
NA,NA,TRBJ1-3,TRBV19,CASSFSGNTIYF,TGTGCCAGCTCTTTCTCTGGAAACACCATATATTTT
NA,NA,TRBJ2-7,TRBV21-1,CASSPSRDSLPYEQYF,TGTGCCAGCAGTCCCTCGAGGGACAGCCTTCCCTACGAGCAGTACTTC
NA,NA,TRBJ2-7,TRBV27,CASSRPRGAPYEQYF,TGTGCCAGCAGTCGCCCACGAGGGGCCCCCTACGAGCAGTACTTC
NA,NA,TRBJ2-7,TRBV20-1,CSAPDVYEQYF,TGCAGTGCCCCTGATGTGTACGAGCAGTACTTC
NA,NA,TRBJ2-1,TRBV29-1,CSTSVGSTNNEQFF,TGCAGCACCAGCGTCGGGAGCACTAACAATGAGCAGTTCTTC
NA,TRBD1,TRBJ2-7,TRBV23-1,CASSQRGPYEQYF,TGCGCCAGCAGTCAAAGGGGGCCCTACGAGCAGTACTTC
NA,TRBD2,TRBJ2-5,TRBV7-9,CAGTSGEETQYF,TGTGCCGGGACTAGCGGGGAAGAGACCCAGTACTTC
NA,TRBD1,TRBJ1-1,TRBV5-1,CASSLTGTGNTEAFF,TGCGCCAGCAGCCTGACCGGGACAGGGAACACTGAAGCTTTCTTT
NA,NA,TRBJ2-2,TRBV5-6,CASSLMGNTGELFF,TGTGCCAGCAGCTTGATGGGGAACACCGGGGAGCTGTTTTTT
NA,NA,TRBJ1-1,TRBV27,CASSSVWRGRPIGNTEAFF,TGTGCCAGCAGTTCGGTTTGGAGGGGCCGTCCTATCGGAAACACTGAAGCTTTCTTT
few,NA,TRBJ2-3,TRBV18,CASKGEADTQYF,TGTGCCAGCAAAGGGGAGGCAGATACGCAGTATTTT
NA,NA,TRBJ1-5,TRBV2,CASSGTGNNQPQHF,TGTGCCAGCAGTGGGACGGGGAACAATCAGCCCCAGCATTTT
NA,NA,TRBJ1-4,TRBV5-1,CASSLATGAGNEKLFF,TGCGCCAGCAGCTTGGCGACGGGGGCTGGAAACGAAAAACTGTTTTTT
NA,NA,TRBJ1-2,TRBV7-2,CASSVPQVHYGYTF,TGTGCCAGCAGCGTACCTCAGGTCCACTATGGCTACACCTTC
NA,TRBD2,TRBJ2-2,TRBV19,CASKKLAKTGELFF,TGTGCCAGTAAGAAACTAGCGAAAACCGGGGAGCTGTTTTTT
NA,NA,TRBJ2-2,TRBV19,CASSIGRGAMNTGELFF,TGTGCCAGTAGTATCGGTAGAGGGGCCATGAACACCGGGGAGCTGTTTTTT
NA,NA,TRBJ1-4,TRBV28,CASLPTGWVEKLFF,TGTGCCAGCTTGCCCACAGGGTGGGTTGAAAAACTGTTTTTT
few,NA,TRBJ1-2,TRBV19,CASSIASGGYGYTF,TGTGCCAGTAGTATAGCGTCAGGCGGCTATGGCTACACCTTC
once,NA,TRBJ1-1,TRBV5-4,CASSGGRFNTEAFF,TGTGCCAGCAGCGGGGGCAGGTTTAACACTGAAGCTTTCTTT
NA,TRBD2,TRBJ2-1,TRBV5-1,CASSPTSVSYNEQFF,TGCGCCAGCAGCCCTACTAGCGTCTCCTACAATGAGCAGTTCTTC
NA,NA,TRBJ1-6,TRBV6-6,CASSSGVGREGSPLHF,TGTGCCAGCAGTTCCGGGGTTGGTCGGGAAGGTTCACCCCTCCACTTT
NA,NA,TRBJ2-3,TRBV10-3,CAISDGSPDTQYF,TGTGCCATCAGTGATGGTTCCCCAGATACGCAGTATTTT
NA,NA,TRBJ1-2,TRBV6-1,CASSEDVKGNLGYTF,TGTGCCAGCAGTGAAGACGTTAAGGGGAACTTAGGCTACACCTTC
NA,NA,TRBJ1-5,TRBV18,CASSTTGGNQPQHF,TGTGCCAGCTCAACCACTGGGGGCAATCAGCCCCAGCATTTT
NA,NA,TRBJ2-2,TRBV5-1,CASSARGTGELFF,TGCGCCAGCAGCGCTCGGGGTACCGGGGAGCTGTTTTTT
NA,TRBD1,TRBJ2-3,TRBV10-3,CAISGGTGLTDTQYF,TGTGCCATCAGTGGAGGGACAGGATTGACAGATACGCAGTATTTT
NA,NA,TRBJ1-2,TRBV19,CASSIQTVYGYTF,TGTGCCAGTAGTATACAGACAGTCTATGGCTACACCTTC
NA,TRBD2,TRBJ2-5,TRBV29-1,CSVEDSGGQETQYF,TGCAGCGTTGAAGACTCGGGGGGCCAAGAGACCCAGTACTTC
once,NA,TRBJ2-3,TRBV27,CASSLQGSTDTQYF,TGTGCCAGCAGTTTACAGGGTAGCACAGATACGCAGTATTTT
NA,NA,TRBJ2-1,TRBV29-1,CSVGGQGEQFF,TGCAGCGTTGGGGGTCAAGGTGAGCAGTTCTTC
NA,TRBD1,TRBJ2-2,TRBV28,CASSLTGANTGELFF,TGTGCCAGCAGCCTGACAGGGGCGAACACCGGGGAGCTGTTTTTT
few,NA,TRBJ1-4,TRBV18,CASSVDMVANEKLFF,TGTGCCAGCTCAGTCGACATGGTGGCTAATGAAAAACTGTTTTTT
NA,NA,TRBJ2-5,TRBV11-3,CASSLDSMTQYF,TGTGCCAGCAGCTTAGATAGTATGACCCAGTACTTC
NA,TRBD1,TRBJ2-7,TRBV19,CASSNGQGVEQYF,TGTGCCAGTAGTAATGGACAGGGGGTCGAGCAGTACTTC
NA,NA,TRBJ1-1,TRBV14,CASSQVGRPGTEAFF,TGTGCCAGCAGCCAAGTCGGCCGCCCGGGCACTGAAGCTTTCTTT
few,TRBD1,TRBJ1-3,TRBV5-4,CASSLGTGRGKSGNTIYF,TGTGCCAGCAGCCTCGGGACAGGGAGGGGGAAATCTGGAAACACCATATATTTT
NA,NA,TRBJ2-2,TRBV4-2,CASSQDGASLGTGELFF,TGTGCCAGCAGCCAAGACGGGGCATCGCTAGGGACCGGGGAGCTGTTTTTT
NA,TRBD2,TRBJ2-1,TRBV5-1,CASSLLRLAIQNEQFF,TGCGCCAGCAGCCTACTTCGACTAGCGATCCAAAATGAGCAGTTCTTC
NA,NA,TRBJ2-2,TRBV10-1,CASSESRVNTGELFF,TGCGCCAGCAGTGAGTCCAGGGTTAACACCGGGGAGCTGTTTTTT
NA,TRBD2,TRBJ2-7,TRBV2,CASSASGTSGSYEQYF,TGTGCCAGCAGCGCTTCCGGGACTAGCGGTTCCTACGAGCAGTACTTC
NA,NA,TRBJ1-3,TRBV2,CASSLSMGGNTIYF,TGTGCCAGCAGTTTAAGCATGGGGGGAAACACCATATATTTT
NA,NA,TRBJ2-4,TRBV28,CASRTVDKNIQYF,TGTGCCAGCAGGACAGTAGACAAAAACATTCAGTACTTC
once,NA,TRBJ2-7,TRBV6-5,CASSYSPVTDEQYF,TGTGCCAGCAGTTACTCACCAGTTACCGACGAGCAGTACTTC